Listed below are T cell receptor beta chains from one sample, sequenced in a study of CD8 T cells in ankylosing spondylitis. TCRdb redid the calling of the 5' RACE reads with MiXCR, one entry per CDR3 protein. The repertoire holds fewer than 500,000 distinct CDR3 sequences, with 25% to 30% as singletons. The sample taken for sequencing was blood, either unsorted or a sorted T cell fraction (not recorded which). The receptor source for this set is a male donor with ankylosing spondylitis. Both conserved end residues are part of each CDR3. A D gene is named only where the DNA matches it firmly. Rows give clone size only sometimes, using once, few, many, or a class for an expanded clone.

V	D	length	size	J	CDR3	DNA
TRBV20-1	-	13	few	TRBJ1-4	CSALDSLNEKLFF	TGCAGTGCCCTTGACAGTCTAAATGAAAAACTGTTTTTT
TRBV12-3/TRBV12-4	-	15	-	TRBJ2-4	CASSLVEGAKNIQYF	TGTGCCAGCAGTTTAGTGGAGGGGGCCAAAAACATTCAGTACTTC
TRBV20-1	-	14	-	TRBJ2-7	CSARDRTYSYEQYF	TGCAGTGCTAGAGATAGGACTTACTCCTACGAGCAGTACTTC
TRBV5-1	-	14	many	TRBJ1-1	CASSRDRPNTEAFF	TGCGCCAGCAGCCGAGACAGGCCGAACACTGAAGCTTTCTTT
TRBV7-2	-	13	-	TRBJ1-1	CASATQGNTEAFF	TGTGCCAGCGCCACCCAGGGGAACACTGAAGCTTTCTTT
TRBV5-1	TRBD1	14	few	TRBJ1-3	CASSSSGQGNTIYF	TGCGCCAGCAGCTCCTCGGGACAGGGAAACACCATATATTTT
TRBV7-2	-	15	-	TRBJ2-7	CASGRNRDTSYEQYF	TGTGCCAGCGGAAGAAACCGGGACACTTCCTACGAGCAGTACTTC
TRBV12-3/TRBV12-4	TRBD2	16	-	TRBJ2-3	CASSLRLAGATDTQYF	TGTGCCAGCAGTTTACGGCTAGCGGGAGCCACAGATACGCAGTATTTT
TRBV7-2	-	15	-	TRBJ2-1	CASSFTGTSPNEQFF	TGTGCCAGCAGCTTTACCGGGACCAGCCCCAATGAGCAGTTCTTC
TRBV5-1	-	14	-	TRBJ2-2	CASSLGAGTGELFF	TGCGCCAGCAGCCTGGGAGCGGGCACCGGGGAGCTGTTTTTT
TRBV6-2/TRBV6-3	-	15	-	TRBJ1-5	CASRSGRDSNQPQHF	TGTGCCAGCAGAAGTGGGAGGGATAGCAATCAGCCCCAGCATTTT
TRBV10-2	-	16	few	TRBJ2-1	CASSVLGRGLQNEQFF	TGCGCCAGCAGTGTCCTAGGACGAGGGTTACAGAATGAGCAGTTCTTC
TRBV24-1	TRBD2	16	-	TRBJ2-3	CATSDKLVAGGDTQYF	TGTGCCACCAGTGATAAACTAGTGGCGGGAGGAGATACGCAGTATTTT
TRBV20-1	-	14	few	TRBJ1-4	CSASAGATNEKLFF	TGCAGTGCTAGCGCGGGAGCAACTAATGAAAAACTGTTTTTT
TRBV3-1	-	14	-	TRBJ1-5	CASSLGQLNQPQHF	TGTGCCAGCAGCCTTGGACAGCTCAATCAGCCCCAGCATTTT
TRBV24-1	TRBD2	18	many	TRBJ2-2	CATSDFLGSGRGNGELFF	TGTGCCACCAGTGATTTTCTAGGTAGCGGGAGAGGAAACGGGGAGCTGTTTTTT
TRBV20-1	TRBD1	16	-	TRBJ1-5	CSAANVGQRSNQPQHF	TGCAGTGCTGCTAACGTGGGACAGCGATCCAATCAGCCCCAGCATTTT
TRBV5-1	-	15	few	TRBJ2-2	CASSLATGNTGELFF	TGCGCCAGCAGCTTGGCGACAGGGAACACCGGGGAGCTGTTTTTT
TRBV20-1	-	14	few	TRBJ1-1	CSAASGRLNTEAFF	TGCAGTGCGGCATCGGGACGGTTGAACACTGAAGCTTTCTTT
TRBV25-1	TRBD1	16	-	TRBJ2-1	CASSEFKDRGYNEQFF	TGTGCCAGCAGTGAATTTAAGGACAGGGGCTACAATGAGCAGTTCTTC
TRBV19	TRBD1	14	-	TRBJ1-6	CASSMGQANSPLHF	TGTGCCAGTAGTATGGGACAGGCTAATTCACCCCTCCACTTT
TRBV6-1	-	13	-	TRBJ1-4	CASSRGTDEKLFF	TGTGCCAGCAGTCGGGGGACGGATGAAAAACTGTTTTTT
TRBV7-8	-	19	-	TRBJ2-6	CASSLARTSLGSGANVLTF	TGTGCCAGCAGCTTAGCGAGAACTAGCCTAGGCTCTGGGGCCAACGTCCTGACTTTC
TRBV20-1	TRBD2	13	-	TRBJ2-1	CSASAGGYNEQFF	TGCAGTGCTAGTGCGGGAGGATACAATGAGCAGTTCTTC
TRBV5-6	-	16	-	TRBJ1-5	CASSTRTGGWGQPQHF	TGTGCCAGCAGCACCAGGACGGGCGGTTGGGGTCAGCCCCAGCATTTT
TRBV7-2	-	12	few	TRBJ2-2	CASSWIPGELFF	TGTGCCAGCAGTTGGATCCCCGGGGAGCTGTTTTTT
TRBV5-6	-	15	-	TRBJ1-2	CASSLDGGLYYGYTF	TGTGCCAGCAGCTTGGACGGGGGGCTGTACTATGGCTACACCTTC
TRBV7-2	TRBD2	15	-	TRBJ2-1	CASTLYPGGQNEQFF	TGTGCCAGCACCTTATATCCGGGAGGGCAGAATGAGCAGTTCTTC
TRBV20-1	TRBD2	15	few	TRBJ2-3	CSAIRPREGSDTQYF	TGCAGTGCCATTCGCCCGCGGGAGGGTTCAGATACGCAGTATTTT
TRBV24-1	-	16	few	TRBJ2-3	CATSDARAQGTDTQYF	TGTGCCACCAGTGACGCGAGGGCCCAGGGGACAGATACGCAGTATTTT
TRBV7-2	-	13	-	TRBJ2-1	CASSLGGGYEQFF	TGTGCCAGCAGCTTGGGCGGGGGCTATGAGCAGTTCTTC
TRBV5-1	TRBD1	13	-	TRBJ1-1	CASSLRDRDRAFF	TGCGCCAGCAGCTTGAGGGACAGGGATCGGGCTTTCTTT
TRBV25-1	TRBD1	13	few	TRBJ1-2	CASSARTGSGYTF	TGTGCCAGCAGTGCCCGGACAGGGTCTGGCTACACCTTC
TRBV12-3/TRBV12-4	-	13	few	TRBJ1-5	CASSLNGHQPQHF	TGTGCCAGCAGTTTAAATGGGCATCAGCCCCAGCATTTT
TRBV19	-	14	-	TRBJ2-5	CASSQTGLQETQYF	TGTGCCAGTAGTCAGACGGGGTTACAAGAGACCCAGTACTTC
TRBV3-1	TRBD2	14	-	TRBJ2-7	CASSQLAGEHEQYF	TGTGCCAGCAGCCAACTAGCGGGAGAACACGAGCAGTACTTC
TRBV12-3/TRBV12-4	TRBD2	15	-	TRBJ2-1	CASSRTSGRAGEQFF	TGTGCCAGCAGCCGGACTAGCGGGAGGGCCGGTGAGCAGTTCTTC
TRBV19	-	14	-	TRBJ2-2	CASTVGPNTGELFF	TGTGCCAGTACTGTGGGACCGAACACCGGGGAGCTGTTTTTT
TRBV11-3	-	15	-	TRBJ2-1	CASSRGTAGLNEQFF	TGTGCCAGCAGCCGCGGCACCGCTGGACTAAATGAGCAGTTCTTC
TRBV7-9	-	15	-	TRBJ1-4	CASSGSLNINEKLFF	TGTGCCAGCAGCGGGAGCCTCAATATTAATGAAAAACTGTTTTTT
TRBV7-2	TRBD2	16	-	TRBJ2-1	CASTPPGLAGNNEQFF	TGTGCCAGCACCCCCCCCGGACTAGCGGGAAACAATGAGCAGTTCTTC
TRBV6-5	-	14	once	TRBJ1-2	CASSYRPHNYGYTF	TGTGCCAGCAGTTACAGACCACACAACTATGGCTACACCTTC
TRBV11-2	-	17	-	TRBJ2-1	CASSLPGAVSSYNEQFF	TGTGCCAGCAGCCTCCCGGGGGCTGTAAGCTCCTACAATGAGCAGTTCTTC
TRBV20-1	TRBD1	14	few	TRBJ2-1	CSASARTGNREQFF	TGCAGTGCTAGTGCCCGGACAGGGAATAGGGAGCAGTTCTTC
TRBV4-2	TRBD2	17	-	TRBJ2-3	CASSNRLAGGLVDTQYF	TGTGCCAGCAGCAACAGACTAGCGGGAGGTCTAGTAGATACGCAGTATTTT